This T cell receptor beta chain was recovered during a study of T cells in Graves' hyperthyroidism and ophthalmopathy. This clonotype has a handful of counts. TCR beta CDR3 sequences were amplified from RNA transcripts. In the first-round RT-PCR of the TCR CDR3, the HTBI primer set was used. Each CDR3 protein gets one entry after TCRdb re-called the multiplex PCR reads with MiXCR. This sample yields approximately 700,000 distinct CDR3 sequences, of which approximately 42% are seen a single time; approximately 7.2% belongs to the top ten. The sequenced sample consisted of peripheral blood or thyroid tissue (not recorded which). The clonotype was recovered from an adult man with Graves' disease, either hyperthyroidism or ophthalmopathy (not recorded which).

Here the CDR3 DNA reads TGTGCCAGCAGTTCTTGGACGGGGCATAATCAGCCCCAGCATTTT. Its translation: CASSSWTGHNQPQHF. This chain links TRBV12-3 or TRBV12-4 with TRBJ1-5; perhaps TRBD1 as D (5 bases). This CDR3 has 15 residues. The germline V and J ends were trimmed by 4 bases and 4 bases, with 14 bases remaining between them.